This is a list of T cell receptor beta chains from one sample in a study of OX40 agonist ivuxolimab in advanced cancers. Method: immunoSEQ multiplex PCR; TCRdb's copy keeps in-frame clones and lacks some. The sample records 25,000 to 30,000 clones, around 90% being singletons. The sample here was CD4+ or CD8+ T cells sorted from blood, taken in a trial of the OX40 agonist ivuxolimab. The receptors here all came from an adult with an advanced solid tumor such as melanoma, head and neck, liver or kidney cancer. CDR3s include the opening cysteine and the closing phenylalanine or tryptophan. Fields, in order: V gene, J gene, clone size, D gene, CDR3 protein, CDR3 DNA. The D gene is left open where the match is weak. Expanded clones are given a class, and other clones once, few, many or no size at all.

V gene: TRBV7-7
J gene: TRBJ2-7
clone size: -
D gene: -
CDR3 protein: CASSLGFGDEQYF
CDR3 DNA: TGTGCCAGCAGCTTAGGGTTCGGGGACGAGCAGTACTTC

V gene: TRBV6-1
J gene: TRBJ1-5
clone size: once
D gene: -
CDR3 protein: CASRMTGPQHF
CDR3 DNA: TGTGCCAGCAGGATGACAGGGCCCCAGCATTTT

V gene: TRBV5-8
J gene: TRBJ1-2
clone size: -
D gene: -
CDR3 protein: CASDPRKTYGYTF
CDR3 DNA: TGTGCCAGCGATCCACGAAAGACCTATGGCTACACCTTC

V gene: TRBV25-1
J gene: TRBJ1-4
clone size: -
D gene: -
CDR3 protein: CASSGEKLFF
CDR3 DNA: TGTGCCAGCAGTGGCGAAAAACTGTTTTTT

V gene: TRBV4-1
J gene: TRBJ1-1
clone size: few
D gene: -
CDR3 protein: CASSQDRWGPEAFF
CDR3 DNA: TGCGCCAGCAGCCAAGATCGATGGGGGCCTGAAGCTTTCTTT

V gene: TRBV7-3
J gene: TRBJ2-1
clone size: -
D gene: TRBD2
CDR3 protein: CASSASLAGGPSTQFF
CDR3 DNA: TGTGCCAGCAGCGCCTCATTAGCGGGAGGGCCCTCAACACAGTTCTTC

V gene: TRBV28
J gene: TRBJ1-5
clone size: once
D gene: -
CDR3 protein: CASRFGDRDNQPQHF
CDR3 DNA: TGTGCCAGCAGATTTGGAGACAGAGACAATCAGCCCCAGCATTTT

V gene: TRBV6-6
J gene: TRBJ2-1
clone size: -
D gene: -
CDR3 protein: CASRGEGVVEQFF
CDR3 DNA: TGTGCCAGCAGAGGAGAGGGAGTGGTTGAGCAGTTCTTC

V gene: TRBV6-6
J gene: TRBJ2-1
clone size: -
D gene: TRBD2
CDR3 protein: CASSSSGPWGNEQFF
CDR3 DNA: TGTGCCAGCAGTTCTAGCGGTCCGTGGGGCAATGAGCAGTTCTTC

V gene: TRBV19
J gene: TRBJ1-5
clone size: -
D gene: -
CDR3 protein: CASTQGPFNQPQHF
CDR3 DNA: TGTGCCAGTACCCAGGGACCGTTCAATCAGCCCCAGCATTTT

V gene: TRBV7-9
J gene: TRBJ2-7
clone size: -
D gene: -
CDR3 protein: CASSLAGSAEYEQYF
CDR3 DNA: TGTGCCAGCAGCTTAGCAGGGAGTGCAGAGTACGAGCAGTACTTC

V gene: TRBV5-1
J gene: TRBJ2-2
clone size: -
D gene: TRBD1
CDR3 protein: CASSLTGENTGELFF
CDR3 DNA: TGCGCCAGCAGTCTCACAGGGGAGAACACCGGGGAGCTGTTTTTT

V gene: TRBV4-1
J gene: TRBJ1-1
clone size: few
D gene: -
CDR3 protein: CASSQVSGDTEAFF
CDR3 DNA: TGCGCCAGCAGCCAAGTTTCGGGGGACACTGAAGCTTTCTTT

V gene: TRBV6-7
J gene: TRBJ1-2
clone size: -
D gene: -
CDR3 protein: CASKEASIYGYTF
CDR3 DNA: TGTGCCAGCAAAGAGGCCAGCATCTATGGCTACACCTTC

V gene: TRBV9
J gene: TRBJ2-1
clone size: -
D gene: TRBD2
CDR3 protein: CASSVEIGLAGINEQFF
CDR3 DNA: TGTGCCAGCAGCGTAGAAATAGGACTAGCGGGTATCAATGAGCAGTTCTTC

V gene: TRBV5-1
J gene: TRBJ2-7
clone size: -
D gene: -
CDR3 protein: CASSEGGEQYF
CDR3 DNA: TGCGCCAGCAGCGAGGGGGGCGAGCAGTACTTC

V gene: TRBV9
J gene: TRBJ2-7
clone size: -
D gene: -
CDR3 protein: CASSVDVGEQYF
CDR3 DNA: TGTGCCAGCAGCGTAGATGTTGGTGAGCAGTACTTC

V gene: TRBV11-2
J gene: TRBJ1-1
clone size: -
D gene: TRBD1
CDR3 protein: CASSQGTGTEAFF
CDR3 DNA: TGTGCCAGCAGCCAAGGGACAGGCACTGAAGCTTTCTTT

V gene: TRBV13
J gene: TRBJ2-7
clone size: -
D gene: TRBD1
CDR3 protein: CASSSAGGAYEQYF
CDR3 DNA: TGTGCCAGCAGCTCCGCAGGGGGCGCTTACGAGCAGTACTTC

V gene: TRBV4-1
J gene: TRBJ1-2
clone size: -
D gene: -
CDR3 protein: CASSQDQGVGPHYGYTF
CDR3 DNA: TGCGCCAGCAGCCAAGATCAAGGGGTAGGACCCCATTATGGCTACACCTTC